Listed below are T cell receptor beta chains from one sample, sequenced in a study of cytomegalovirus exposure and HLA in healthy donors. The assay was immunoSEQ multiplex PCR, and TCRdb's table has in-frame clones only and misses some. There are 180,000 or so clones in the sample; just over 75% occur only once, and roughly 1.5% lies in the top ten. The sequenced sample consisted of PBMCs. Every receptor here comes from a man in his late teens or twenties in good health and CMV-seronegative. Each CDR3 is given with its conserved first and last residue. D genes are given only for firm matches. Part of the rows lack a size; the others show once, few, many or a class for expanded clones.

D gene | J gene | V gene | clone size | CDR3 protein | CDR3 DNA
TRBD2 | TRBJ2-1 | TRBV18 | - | CASSQSGRRNEQFF | TGTGCCAGCTCACAGAGCGGGAGGAGGAATGAGCAGTTCTTC
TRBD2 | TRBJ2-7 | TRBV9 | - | CASSVEGTSTYEQYF | TGTGCCAGCAGCGTAGAAGGGACTAGTACCTACGAGCAGTACTTC
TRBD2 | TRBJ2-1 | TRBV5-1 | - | CASSSIVAGRVEQFF | TGCGCCAGCAGCTCCATCGTAGCGGGTAGGGTTGAGCAGTTCTTC
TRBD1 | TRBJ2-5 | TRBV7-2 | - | CASSPGTGLKTQYF | TGTGCCAGCAGCCCCGGGACAGGGTTAAAGACCCAGTACTTC
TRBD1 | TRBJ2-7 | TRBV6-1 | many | CASSEGQERYELYF | TGTGCCAGCAGCGAAGGACAGGAAAGATACGAGCTGTACTTC
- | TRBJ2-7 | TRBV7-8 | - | CASSPVNYEQYF | TGTGCCAGCAGCCCCGTTAACTACGAGCAGTACTTC
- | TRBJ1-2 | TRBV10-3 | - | CAISDQGQGGYTF | TGTGCCATCAGTGACCAGGGCCAGGGTGGCTACACCTTC
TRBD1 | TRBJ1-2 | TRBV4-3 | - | CASSPQTGARYGYTF | TGCGCCAGCAGCCCGCAGACAGGGGCCAGGTATGGCTACACCTTC
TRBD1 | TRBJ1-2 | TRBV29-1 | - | CSVDVTGAGYTF | TGCAGCGTTGATGTGACAGGGGCTGGCTACACCTTC
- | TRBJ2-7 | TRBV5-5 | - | CASSSQGPRGYEQYF | TGTGCCAGCAGCTCACAGGGTCCCCGTGGCTACGAGCAGTACTTC
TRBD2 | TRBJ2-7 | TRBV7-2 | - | CASSRTGTSGSSYEQYF | TGTGCCAGCAGCCGGACCGGGACTAGCGGGAGTTCCTACGAGCAGTACTTC
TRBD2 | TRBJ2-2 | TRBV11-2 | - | CASSLAVNTGELFF | TGTGCCAGCAGCCTAGCGGTTAACACCGGGGAGCTGTTTTTT
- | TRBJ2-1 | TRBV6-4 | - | CASSDKSGKYNEQFF | TGTGCCAGCAGTGACAAAAGCGGCAAGTACAATGAGCAGTTCTTC
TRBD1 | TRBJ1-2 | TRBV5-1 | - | CASSRGQEGGYTF | TGCGCCAGCAGCCGCGGACAGGAAGGTGGCTACACCTTC
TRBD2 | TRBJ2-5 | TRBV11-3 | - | CASRNTRTSPEETQYF | TGTGCCAGCAGGAATACCCGGACTAGCCCAGAAGAGACCCAGTACTTC
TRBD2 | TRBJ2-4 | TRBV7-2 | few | CASSFGSGPQIQYF | TGTGCCAGCAGCTTTGGTAGCGGGCCGCAAATTCAGTACTTC
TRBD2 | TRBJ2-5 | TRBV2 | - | CASTTGTSALVQETQYF | TGTGCCAGCACCACCGGGACTAGCGCTTTAGTCCAAGAGACCCAGTACTTC
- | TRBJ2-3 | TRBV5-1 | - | CASSLKGGTDTQYF | TGCGCCAGCAGCTTGAAAGGGGGCACAGATACGCAGTATTTT
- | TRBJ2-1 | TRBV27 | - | CASSLKGRGQGSYNEQFF | TGTGCCAGCAGTCTAAAAGGCAGGGGTCAAGGCTCCTACAATGAGCAGTTCTTC
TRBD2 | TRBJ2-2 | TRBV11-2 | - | CASSFTSGDANTGELFF | TGTGCCAGCAGCTTCACTAGCGGGGACGCGAACACCGGGGAGCTGTTTTTT
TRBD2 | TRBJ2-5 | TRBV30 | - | CAYKGLAGPSREQYF | TGTGCCTATAAGGGCCTAGCGGGACCCTCAAGGGAGCAGTACTTC
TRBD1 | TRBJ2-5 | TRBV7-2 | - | CASTQGGSGQETQYF | TGTGCCAGCACACAGGGGGGTAGCGGCCAAGAGACCCAGTACTTC
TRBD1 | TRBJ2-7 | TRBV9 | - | CASSRRTGVVYEQYF | TGTGCCAGCAGCAGACGGACAGGGGTTGTCTACGAGCAGTACTTC
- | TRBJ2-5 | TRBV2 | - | CASKELVQETQYF | TGTGCCAGCAAGGAGCTGGTTCAAGAGACCCAGTACTTC
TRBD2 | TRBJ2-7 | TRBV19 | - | CASSSPGLGEQYF | TGTGCCAGTAGTTCCCCGGGACTAGGCGAGCAGTACTTC
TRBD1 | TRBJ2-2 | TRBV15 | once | CATRPRDRLDTGELFF | TGTGCCACCAGGCCACGGGACAGGCTAGACACCGGGGAGCTGTTTTTT
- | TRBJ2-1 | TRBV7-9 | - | CASILAGGYEQFF | TGTGCCAGCATACTAGCAGGGGGTTATGAGCAGTTCTTC
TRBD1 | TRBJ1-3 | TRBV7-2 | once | CASSLVPGQGAGNTIYF | TGTGCCAGCAGCTTAGTGCCGGGACAGGGGGCTGGAAACACCATATATTTT
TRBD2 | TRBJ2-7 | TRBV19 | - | CASGEGRLFVEQYF | TGTGCCAGTGGGGAGGGCAGGCTCTTTGTCGAGCAGTACTTC
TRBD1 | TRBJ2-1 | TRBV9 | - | CASSEDRGHDEQFF | TGTGCCAGCAGCGAGGACAGGGGGCACGATGAGCAGTTCTTC
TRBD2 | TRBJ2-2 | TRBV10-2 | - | CASSDSGTTGELFF | TGCGCCAGCAGTGATAGCGGGACCACCGGGGAGCTGTTTTTT